A single T cell receptor beta chain is shown here with its context. Its antigen specificity is not known. Base qualities were left out, and no much larger clone turns up one base away. This entry belongs to a study of shared clonotypes between healthy human individuals (dated by TCRdb to between 2020 and 2021). Turning to the overall study: The cohort comprised a couple of women and a few men aged 18 to 49 years. Per donor, three plates each were used for CD4 naive and CD4 memory, two for CD8 naive, and one for CD8 memory. Per donor, leukapheresis produced somewhere between about 0.9 and 9.5 billion PBMCs. The study deeply sequenced blood TCR repertoires of about 5 healthy adults to estimate repertoire size and the extent of clonotype sharing between individuals. To increase sequencing depth and limit assay-specific biases, TCR repertoire library preparation and sequencing were carried out by different laboratories using diverse techniques.

CD8 naive samples were CD45RO-negative cells positively selected for CCR7, giving a CD45RA+CCR7+ population that excluded TemRA cells. The donors were healthy, HIV-negative adults who had no recently reported acute infections or vaccinations. All donors were Caucasian adults living in Nashville, Tennessee, USA. Blood was obtained by leukapheresis, after which PBMCs were separated by Ficoll-Histopaque density gradient centrifugation and cryopreserved in liquid nitrogen vapor phase. Analytical flow cytometry was used to check the purity and quantity of each magnetically sorted T cell population. Genomic DNA was isolated from every sorted fraction and measured by UV absorbance on a Nanodrop 2000c. Using the deep immunoSEQ assay, multiplex PCR amplified TCR CDR3 regions from genomic DNA. Extracted genomic DNA from each cell subset was distributed evenly across all wells of several immunoSEQ 96-well plates, and each plate was treated as a replicate. Each replicate PCR for sorted subsets received 200 ng genomic DNA, equal to tens of thousands of T cell genomes. Purified libraries were quantified with a Qubit 3.0 fluorometer, sized on a Bioanalyzer 2100, and re-quantified with the KAPA Library Quantification kit. Every immunoSEQ 96-well plate was sequenced on a separate single-read 150-cycle Illumina NextSeq 550 flow cell. In the authors' own workflow: Because only junctional sequences without quality scores were contained in the immunoSEQ output, filtering matching that applied to full-length reads could not be performed. To assign V/J genes and CDR3, sequences were annotated against IMGT germline references using PyIR, a Python wrapper for IgBLAST v1.9. Any read was removed if the V/J assignment was weak (E-value above 1e-6), the CDR3 was missing, or the read contained stop codons, out-of-frame junctions, or ambiguous translated residues. A V3J clonotype was defined by an identical inferred V gene, J gene, and CDR3 amino acid sequence. To compute the percentage overlap between repertoires, the number of shared unique clonotypes was divided by the size of the smaller repertoire. RTK rarefaction, the Chao1 estimator, and Recon v2.1 estimates of unobserved clonotypes were used to assess repertoire richness. For all TCRbeta clonotypes obtained by the gDNA method from four donors, generation probabilities were computed with OLGA. TCRdb took over this immuneACCESS table, retaining in-frame rearrangements with V and J assigned. Such tables are incomplete; in checked studies, under half of the missing clones stem from an unresolved V gene, and the remainder is unexplained. V and J calls and clone size follow that table, whereas D and trimming were derived from the DNA. Counted in this sample were under 2,000,000 clones; roughly 94% of them appeared once. 1% to 1.5% of the sample rests with the top ten.

The full study reports these points: Incomplete sequencing was indicated by rarefaction of sorted-subset datasets, despite the large sequencing depth. Across a few donors, approximately 4.9% of naive CD4, approximately 4% of naive CD8, approximately 2.5% of memory CD4, and approximately 0.4% of memory CD8 clonotypes were shared. Clonotypes shared by all four sorted-subset donors showed higher generation probabilities than non-shared clonotypes. Larger estimated clonotype richness was generally found for naive subsets than for memory subsets. Pairwise subsampling indicated that sequencing depth was expected to affect the degree of clonotype sharing among donors. Because the study included a small number of donors, the genetic and exposure-history diversity represented was limited. Sampling was restricted to blood, and TCR repertoires in tissues likely differ from the TCR repertoires found in blood.

Trimming removed 1 base from V and 1 base from J; the gene matches leave 7 bases unexplained. The germline V gene encodes CDR1 MGHRA and CDR2 YSYEKL. From cysteine to phenylalanine, the CDR3 is 17 amino acids long. Here the CDR3 DNA is all that survives: 51 bases in frame from base 1. The chain joins TRBV4-1 to TRBJ2-1; 7 central bases correspond to TRBD2. Source material: naive CD8+ T cells sorted from blood. The sample's cell subset or site, from its label and the paper: CD45RA+CCR7+. The TCR originated in a man between 18 and 29 years old in good health. The CDR3 is CASSQVLADISYNEQFF. The nucleotide sequence is TGCGCCAGCAGCCAAGTTCTAGCGGATATATCCTACAATGAGCAGTTCTTC.